This TCR beta chain was sequenced during a study of blood T cell repertoires in COVID-19. The CDR3 runs 16 residues. Germline V gives CDR1 SGHNT, CDR2 YENEEA. Unmatched junction bases numbered 11, after V lost 4 bases and J lost 3 bases. Produced via immunoSEQ multiplex PCR; TCRdb's table is partial and in-frame only. Of hundreds of thousands of clones listed, over 80% were seen once; the top ten hold less than 2.5%. Participant-reported clinical history was the basis for cohort assignment. The sample was PBMCs or T cells enriched from blood (not recorded which). This clonotype was obtained from a woman aged 18-35 years who had recovered from COVID-19. The J gene is TRBJ2-7, the V gene TRBV11-3; 8 bases map to TRBD2. This CDR3 is CASSSRGGTLLYEQYF. The CDR3 DNA is TGTGCCAGCAGCTCCCGGGGGGGGACCCTACTCTACGAGCAGTACTTC. Using reference TRBV11-3 and TRBJ2-7 for the parts outside the CDR3, the full variable domain is EAGVVQSPRYKIIEKKQPVAFWCNPISGHNTLYWYLQNLGQGPELLIRYENEEAVDDSQLPKDRFSAERLKGVDSTLKIQPAELGDSAVYLCASSSRGGTLLYEQYFGPGTRLTVT.